The 2 T cell receptor beta chains below come from one sample, sequenced in a study of metastatic and nonmetastatic thyroid tumors. Every patient was untreated before thyroid surgery. With MiXCR, TCRdb called clones anew from the PCR reads. This table has under 75,000 clones, roughly a sixth appearing once. Sample: blood. The receptor set was obtained from a female donor with papillary thyroid cancer or a benign thyroid nodule (not recorded which). Some clones in this sample may be carry-over from other donors' samples.

This clone was observed at least ten times. The rearrangement joins TRBV12-3 or TRBV12-4 to TRBJ1-6; a possible D gene is TRBD1 (5 bases). The V gene lost 6 bases and the J gene lost 2 bases, with 17 bases spanning the gap. This CDR3 spans 17 amino acids. This CDR3 reads CASRETVLGTYNSPLHF. The CDR3 bases are TGTGCCAGCAGAGAGACAGTCCTCGGGACCTATAATTCACCCCTCCACTTT.

This clone was seen at least ten times. A much more abundant neighbour one base away suggests this may be a read error. The same CDR3 can be traced to other DNA sequences in this sample. The chain couples TRBV24-1 to TRBJ2-2; 11 nucleotides match TRBD2. CDR1 and CDR2 (germline): KGHDR, SFDVKD. The CDR3 has 15 amino acids. The V segment lost 4 bases and the J segment 6 bases; nucleotides outside the gene matches: 3. The CDR3 region has the DNA TGTGCCACCAGTGACCAGGGACTAGCGGCCGGGGAGCTGTTTTTT. Amino acid sequence: CATSDQGLAAGELFF.